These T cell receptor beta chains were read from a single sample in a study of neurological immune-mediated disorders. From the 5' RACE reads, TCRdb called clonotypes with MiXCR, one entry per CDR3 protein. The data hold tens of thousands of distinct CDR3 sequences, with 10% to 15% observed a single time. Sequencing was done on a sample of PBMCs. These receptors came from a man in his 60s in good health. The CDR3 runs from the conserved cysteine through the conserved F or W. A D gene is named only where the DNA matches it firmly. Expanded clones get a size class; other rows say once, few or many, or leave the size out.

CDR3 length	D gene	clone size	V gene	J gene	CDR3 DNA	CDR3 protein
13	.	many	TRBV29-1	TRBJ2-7	TGCAGCGCTGAAACACAGGGTTTTGGCGAGCAGTACTTC	CSAETQGFGEQYF
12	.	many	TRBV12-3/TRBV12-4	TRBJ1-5	TGTGCCAGCAACCAGGGAGGGCAGCCCCAGCATTTT	CASNQGGQPQHF
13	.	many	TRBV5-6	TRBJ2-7	TGTGCCAGCAGCAGAGGACCGGACTACGAGCAGTACTTC	CASSRGPDYEQYF
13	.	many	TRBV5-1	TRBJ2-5	TGCGCCAGCAGCTTGGGGGGTTCAGAGACCCAGTACTTC	CASSLGGSETQYF
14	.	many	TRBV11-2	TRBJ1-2	TGTGCCAGCAGCCCTGCTAAAATCAACTATGGCTACACCTTC	CASSPAKINYGYTF
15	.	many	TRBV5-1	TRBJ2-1	TGCGCCAGCAGCTTGGTAGCGGAGGTATACAATGAGCAGTTCTTC	CASSLVAEVYNEQFF
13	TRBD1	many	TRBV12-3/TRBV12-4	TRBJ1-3	TGTGCCAGCAGTTGGGACAGGGGAAACACCATATATTTT	CASSWDRGNTIYF
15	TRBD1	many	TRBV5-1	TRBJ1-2	TGCGCCAGCAGCGACCGGGACAGGTCTGGGAATGGCTACACCTTC	CASSDRDRSGNGYTF
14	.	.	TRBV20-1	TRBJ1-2	TGCAGTGCTAGCCCTCCCTTTGGGCGGAATGGCTACACCTTC	CSASPPFGRNGYTF
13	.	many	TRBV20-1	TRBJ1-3	TGCAGTGCTATGGACAGATCTGGAAACACCATATATTTT	CSAMDRSGNTIYF
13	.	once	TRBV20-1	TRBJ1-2	TGCAGTGCTCGGGAAAGTTCTAACTATGGATACACCTTC	CSARESSNYGYTF
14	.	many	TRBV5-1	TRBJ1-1	TGCGCCAGCAGCGATGGGACGGGGAACACTGAAGCTTTCTTT	CASSDGTGNTEAFF
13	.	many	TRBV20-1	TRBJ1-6	TGCAGTGCTAGGGCGGACGCAAATTCACCCCTCCACTTT	CSARADANSPLHF
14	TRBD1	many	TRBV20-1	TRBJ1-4	TGCAGTGCTAAGGGACAGGCGTTCGACGAAAAACTGTTTTTT	CSAKGQAFDEKLFF
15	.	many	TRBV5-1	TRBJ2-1	TGCGCCAGCAGCCCCGAGGGGGACTACTACAATGAGCAGTTCTTC	CASSPEGDYYNEQFF
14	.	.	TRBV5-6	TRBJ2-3	TGTGCCACCCAGGGACCATATATTACAGATACGCAGTATTTC	CATQGPYITDTQYF
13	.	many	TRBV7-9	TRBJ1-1	TGTGCCAGCAGCCTGACAGGGAACACTGAAGCTTTCTTT	CASSLTGNTEAFF
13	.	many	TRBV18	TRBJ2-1	TGTGCCAGCTCACCCGCTCCCTCGTATGAGCAGTTCTTC	CASSPAPSYEQFF
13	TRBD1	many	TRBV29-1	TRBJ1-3	TGCAGCGCCTTGACAGGGTCTGGAAACACCATATATTTT	CSALTGSGNTIYF
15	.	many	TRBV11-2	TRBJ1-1	TGTGCCAGCAGCACTAGACGGACCGAGAACACTGAAGCTTTCTTT	CASSTRRTENTEAFF
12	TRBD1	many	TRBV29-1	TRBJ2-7	TGCAGCGGCCAGACAGGGAACTACGAGCAGTACTTC	CSGQTGNYEQYF
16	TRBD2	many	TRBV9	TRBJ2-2	TGTGCCAGCAGCGCCGGGACTAGCGGTAACACCGGGGAGCTGTTTTTT	CASSAGTSGNTGELFF
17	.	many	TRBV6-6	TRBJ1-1	TGTGCCAGCAGCCTCCTCGCAAGATCCCCATCTGACACTGAAGCTTTCTTT	CASSLLARSPSDTEAFF
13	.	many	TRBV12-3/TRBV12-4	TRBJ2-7	TGTGCCAGCAGTTTACGGCAGAACTACGAGCAGTACTTC	CASSLRQNYEQYF
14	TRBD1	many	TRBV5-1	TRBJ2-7	TGCGCCAGCAGCGCCCGACAGGGGGCCTACGAGCAGTACTTC	CASSARQGAYEQYF
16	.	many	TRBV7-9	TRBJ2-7	TGTGCCAGCAGCTCCGAAAGGATTCTGGGCTCCTACGAGCAGTACTTC	CASSSERILGSYEQYF
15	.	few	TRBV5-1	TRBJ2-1	TGCGCCAGCAGCTCCGGGGACAACTCCTACAATGAGCAGTTCTTC	CASSSGDNSYNEQFF
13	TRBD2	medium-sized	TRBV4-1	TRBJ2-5	TGCGCCAGCAGTCTAGCGGGGGTGGAGACCCAGTACTTC	CASSLAGVETQYF
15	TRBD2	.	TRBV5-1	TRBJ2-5	TGCGCCAGCAGCTTTAGCGGGGCGAAGACAGAGACCCAGTACTTC	CASSFSGAKTETQYF
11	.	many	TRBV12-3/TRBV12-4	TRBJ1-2	TGTGCCAGCAGTTCCAACTATGGCTACACCTTC	CASSSNYGYTF
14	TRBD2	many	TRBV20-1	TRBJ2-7	TGCAGTACCTACGGGACTAGCGGGGGTGGGGAGCAGTACTTC	CSTYGTSGGGEQYF
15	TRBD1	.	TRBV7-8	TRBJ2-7	TGTGCCAGCAGCGAGGGACAGGCCTCCTCCTACGAGCAGTACTTC	CASSEGQASSYEQYF
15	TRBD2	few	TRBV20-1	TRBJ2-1	TGCAGTGCTAGTGAAGCGGGGGGGCGAAGGAATGAGCAGTTCTTC	CSASEAGGRRNEQFF
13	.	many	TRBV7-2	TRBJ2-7	TGTGCCAGCAGCTCGAGACAGACCTACGAGCAGTACTTC	CASSSRQTYEQYF
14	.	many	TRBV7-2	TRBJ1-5	TGTGCCAGCAGCTTAGTTTCGGGGGCCCAGCCCCAGCATTTT	CASSLVSGAQPQHF
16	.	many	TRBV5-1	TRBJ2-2	TGCGCCAGCAGCGCTCTACCTGGCGGGAACACCGGGGAGCTGTTTTTT	CASSALPGGNTGELFF
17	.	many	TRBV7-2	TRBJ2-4	TGTGCCAGCAGCTTAGAACCAGGGCGACTAGCCAAAAACATTCAGTACTTC	CASSLEPGRLAKNIQYF
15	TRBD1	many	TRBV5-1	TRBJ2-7	TGCGCCAGCAGCTTGGTCGCAGGGGGCTCCTACGAGCAGTACTTC	CASSLVAGGSYEQYF
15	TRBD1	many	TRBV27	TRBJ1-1	TGTGCCAGCAGTTTATTGAACAGGGGCGGAACTGAAGCTTTCTTT	CASSLLNRGGTEAFF
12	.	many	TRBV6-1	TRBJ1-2	TGTGCCAGCAGCAGGCTCAACTATGGCTACACCTTC	CASSRLNYGYTF
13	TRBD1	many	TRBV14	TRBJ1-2	TGTGCCAGCAGCCAAGATTGGCAGGGGGCGAACACCTTC	CASSQDWQGANTF
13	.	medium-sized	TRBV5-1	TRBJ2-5	TGCGCCACCCGCGAGGGGGGACAAGAGACCCAGTACTTC	CATREGGQETQYF
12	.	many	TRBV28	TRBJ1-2	TGTGCCAGCAGTTTAAGGGGTGGAGGCTACACCTTC	CASSLRGGGYTF
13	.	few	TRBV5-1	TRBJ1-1	TGCGCCAGCAGCTTGTGGTCCGGAACTGAAGCTTTCTTT	CASSLWSGTEAFF
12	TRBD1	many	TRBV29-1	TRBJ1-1	TGCAGCGTTCAGGGGGTCACCACTGAAGCTTTCTTT	CSVQGVTTEAFF
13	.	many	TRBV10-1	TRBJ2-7	TGCGCCAGCAGTGCGGGCAGAGGCTACGAGCAGTACTTC	CASSAGRGYEQYF
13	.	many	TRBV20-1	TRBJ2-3	TGCAGTGGGAGCTCGGGCGGCACAGATACGCAGTATTTT	CSGSSGGTDTQYF
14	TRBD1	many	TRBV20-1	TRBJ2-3	TGCAGTGCTAGTCAGACAGGGGGCACAGATACGCAGTATTTT	CSASQTGGTDTQYF
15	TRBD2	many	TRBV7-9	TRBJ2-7	TGTGCCAGCAGCGAGAAACTAGCGGTTCTTCACGAGCAGTACTTC	CASSEKLAVLHEQYF
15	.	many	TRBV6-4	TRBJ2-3	TGTGCCAGCAGTGACGTGGCAGGCAGCACAGATACGCAGTATTTT	CASSDVAGSTDTQYF
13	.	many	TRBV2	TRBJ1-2	TGTGCCAGCAGTTCCTTGGGTGGGTATGGCTACACCTTC	CASSSLGGYGYTF
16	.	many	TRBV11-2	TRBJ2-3	TGTGCCAGCAGCTTAGGTGGACAAACTAGCACAGATACGCAGTATTTT	CASSLGGQTSTDTQYF
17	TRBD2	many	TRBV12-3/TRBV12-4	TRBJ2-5	TGTGCCAGCAGTGGGGGACTAGCGGGTATATATCAAGAGACCCAGTACTTC	CASSGGLAGIYQETQYF
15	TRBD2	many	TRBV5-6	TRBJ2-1	TGTGCCAGCAGCTTGAGCGGGAGGTCCTACAATGAGCAGTTCTTC	CASSLSGRSYNEQFF
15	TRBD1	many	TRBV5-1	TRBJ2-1	TGCGCCAGCAGCTTGGAGGGGACAGGGTTCAATGAGCAGTTCTTC	CASSLEGTGFNEQFF
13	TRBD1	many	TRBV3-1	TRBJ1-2	TGTGCCAGCAGTCGGACAGGGTCTGATGGCTACACCTTC	CASSRTGSDGYTF
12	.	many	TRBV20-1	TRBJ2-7	TGCAGTGCTACAGGGAAGCCCATTTGGCAGTACTTC	CSATGKPIWQYF
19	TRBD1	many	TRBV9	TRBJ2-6	TGTGCCAGCAGCGTAGCGTCCTGGGACAGGGGGCTGGGGGCCAACGTCCTGACTTTC	CASSVASWDRGLGANVLTF